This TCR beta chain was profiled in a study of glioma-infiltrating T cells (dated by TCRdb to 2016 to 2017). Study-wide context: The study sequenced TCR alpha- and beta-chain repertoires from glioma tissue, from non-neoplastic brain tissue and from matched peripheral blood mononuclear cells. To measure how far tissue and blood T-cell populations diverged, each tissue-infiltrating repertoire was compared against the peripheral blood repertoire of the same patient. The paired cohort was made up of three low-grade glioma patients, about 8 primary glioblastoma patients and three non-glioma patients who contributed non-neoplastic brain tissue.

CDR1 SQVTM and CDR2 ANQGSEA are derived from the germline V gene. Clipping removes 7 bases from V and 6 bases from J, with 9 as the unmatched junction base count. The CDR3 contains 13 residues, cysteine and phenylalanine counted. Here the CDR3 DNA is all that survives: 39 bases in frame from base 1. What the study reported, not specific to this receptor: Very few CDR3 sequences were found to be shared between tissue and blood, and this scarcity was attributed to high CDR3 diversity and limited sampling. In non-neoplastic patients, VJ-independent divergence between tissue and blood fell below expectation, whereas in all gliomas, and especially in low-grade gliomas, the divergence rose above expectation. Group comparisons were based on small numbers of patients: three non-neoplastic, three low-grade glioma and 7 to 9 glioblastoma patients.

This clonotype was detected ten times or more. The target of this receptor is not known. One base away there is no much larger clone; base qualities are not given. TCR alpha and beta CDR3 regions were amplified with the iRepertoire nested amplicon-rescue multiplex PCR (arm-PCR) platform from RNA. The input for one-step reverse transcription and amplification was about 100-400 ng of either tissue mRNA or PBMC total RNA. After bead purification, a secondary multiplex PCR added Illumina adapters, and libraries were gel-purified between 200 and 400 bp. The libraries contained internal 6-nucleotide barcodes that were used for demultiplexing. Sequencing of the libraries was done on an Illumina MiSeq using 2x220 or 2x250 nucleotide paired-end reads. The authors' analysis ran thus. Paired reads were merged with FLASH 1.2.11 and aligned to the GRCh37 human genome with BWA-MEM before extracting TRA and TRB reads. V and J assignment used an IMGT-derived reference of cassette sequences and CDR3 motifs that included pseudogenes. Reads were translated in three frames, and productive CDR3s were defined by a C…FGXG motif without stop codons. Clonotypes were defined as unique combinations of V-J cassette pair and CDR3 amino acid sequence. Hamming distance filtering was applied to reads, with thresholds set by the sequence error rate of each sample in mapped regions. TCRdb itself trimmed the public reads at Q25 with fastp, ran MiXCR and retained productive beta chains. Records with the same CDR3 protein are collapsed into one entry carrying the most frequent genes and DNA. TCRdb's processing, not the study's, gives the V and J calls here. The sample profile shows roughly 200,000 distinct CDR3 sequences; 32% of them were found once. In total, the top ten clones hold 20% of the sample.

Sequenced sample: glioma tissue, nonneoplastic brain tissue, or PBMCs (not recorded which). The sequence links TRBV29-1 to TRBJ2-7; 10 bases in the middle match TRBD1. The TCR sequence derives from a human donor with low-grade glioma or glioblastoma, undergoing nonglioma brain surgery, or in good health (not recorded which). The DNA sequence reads TGCAGCGCCGGACTGGACAGGGGGGTCGAGCAGTACTTC. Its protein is CSAGLDRGVEQYF.